Only one count was recorded for the clone carrying this TCR beta chain. Germline CDR1 is SGHRS and CDR2 is YFSETQ. Trimming took 2 bases from V and 6 from J; bases not matched to a gene: 5. The length of the CDR3 is 14 residues. This record belongs to a study of T cell changes during pregnancy in multiple sclerosis. Repertoires were generated with immunoSEQ multiplex PCR, while TCRdb's copy carries only in-frame clones and drops some. The table lists about 89,000 clones, 94% of them singletons. The sequence came from a female donor in good health, enrolled as a control in a pregnancy study. Source: peripheral blood, taken after pregnancy. V is TRBV5-1 and J is TRBJ2-1; 7 bases match TRBD2. Written as DNA, the CDR3 is TGCGCCAGCAGCTTAGCGGGAACGGTCAATGAGCAGTTCTTC. Amino acids: CASSLAGTVNEQFF.